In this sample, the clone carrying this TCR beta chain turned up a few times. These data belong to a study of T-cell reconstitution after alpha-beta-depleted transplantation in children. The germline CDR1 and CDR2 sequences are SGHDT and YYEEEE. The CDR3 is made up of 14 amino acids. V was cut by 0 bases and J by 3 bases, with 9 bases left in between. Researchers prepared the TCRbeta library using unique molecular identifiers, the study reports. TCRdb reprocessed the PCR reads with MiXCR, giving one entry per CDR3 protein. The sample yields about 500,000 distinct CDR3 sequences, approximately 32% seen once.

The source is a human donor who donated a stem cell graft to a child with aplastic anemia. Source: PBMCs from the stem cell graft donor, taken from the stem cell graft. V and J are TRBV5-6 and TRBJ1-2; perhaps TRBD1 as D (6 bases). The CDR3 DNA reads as TGTGCCAGCAGCTTGGGCAGGGGATACTATGGCTACACCTTC. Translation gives CASSLGRGYYGYTF.